This T cell receptor (beta chain) was captured by sequencing in a study of chemoradiotherapy in HPV16-positive cancers. General study points: Candidate HPV-specific clones and E7-related TCR motifs grew in tumor during treatment.

As for this clone: Its antigen is unidentified.

Assay used: immunoSEQ multiplex PCR; TCRdb lists only in-frame clones, some missing. The sample carries some 3,500 clones, around 74% recorded once. Trimming cost V 5 bases and J 2 bases, with 10 bases left between them. The CDR3 loop spans 14 amino acids. Germline V gene lookup returns CDR1 SGHNT and CDR2 YENEEA. This rearrangement joins TRBV11-3 to TRBJ1-3; no firm D call. The TCR sequence derives from a human donor with HPV-associated anogenital cancer. The source material was tumor tissue, sampled from a patient who underwent chemoradiotherapy. CDR3 DNA sequence: TGTGCCAGCAGCCCCGATCCTACTGGAAACACCATATATTTT. Protein sequence: CASSPDPTGNTIYF.